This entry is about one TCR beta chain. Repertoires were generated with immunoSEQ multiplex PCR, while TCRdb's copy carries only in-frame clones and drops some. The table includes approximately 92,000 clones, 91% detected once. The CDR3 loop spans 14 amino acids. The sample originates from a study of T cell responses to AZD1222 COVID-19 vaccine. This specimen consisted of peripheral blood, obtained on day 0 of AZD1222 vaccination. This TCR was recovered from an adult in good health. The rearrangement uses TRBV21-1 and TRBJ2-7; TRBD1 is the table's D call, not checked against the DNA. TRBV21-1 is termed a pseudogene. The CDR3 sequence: CASSTGTGGNEQYF. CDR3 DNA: TGTGCCAGCAGTACCGGGACAGGGGGCAACGAGCAGTACTTC.